These 17 T cell receptor beta chains share one sample of origin, sequenced in a study of cytomegalovirus exposure and HLA in healthy donors (dated by TCRdb to about 2017). The protocol used for the library was the immunoSEQ multiplex PCR assay. The multiplex PCR relied on a mix of 60 forward primers for TCR Vbeta segments and 13 reverse primers for TCR Jbeta segments. TCRdb holds this immuneACCESS table with in-frame rearrangements only. Some clones are missing; in checked studies, unresolved V genes explain under half, and the rest has no known cause. Within this sample are some 200,000 clones, with 70% to 80% of them counted one time only. The top ten constitute about 2.3% of the sample. The sample consisted of PBMCs. These receptors all stem from a woman between 50 and 59 years old in good health and CMV-seronegative.

The V and J genes are TRBV2 and TRBJ2-7, with D possibly TRBD1 on 5 matching bases. The CDR3 extends over 14 amino acids. The V gene lost 6 bases and the J gene lost 2 bases, with 14 bases spanning the gap. CDR1 and CDR2 from the germline V gene are SNHLY and FYNNEI. The CDR3 coding sequence is TGTGCCAGCAGCGTCGACAGCATAACCTACGAGCAGTACTTC. Translating gives CASSVDSITYEQYF.

The genes are TRBV9 and TRBJ2-5; 8 nucleotides match TRBD1. Germline CDR1 SGDLS, CDR2 YYNGEE. The CDR3 has 14 amino acids. Trimming removed 3 bases from V and 4 bases from J; junction bases left unmatched: 5. The CDR3 DNA reads as TGTGCCAGCAGCGCGACAGGGGTTTCAGAGACCCAGTACTTC. Amino acid sequence: CASSATGVSETQYF.

This chain joins TRBV6-1 and TRBJ2-1, with a possible D match to TRBD2 (6 bases). Germline loops: CDR1 MNHNS, CDR2 SASEGT. With 6 bases removed from V and 4 bases from J, the gap between germline ends came to 16 bases. The CDR3 has 15 amino acids. For the CDR3, the DNA is TGTGCCAGCAGACGGGGGACGGGTCTTTACAATGAGCAGTTCTTC. The encoded protein is CASRRGTGLYNEQFF.

The chain couples TRBV28 to TRBJ1-2; D may be TRBD1 (5 bases). Trimming left V 3 bases short and J 0 bases short, with 11 bases between. This CDR3 contains 15 residues. The germline gives CDR1 MDHEN, CDR2 SYDVKM. CDR3 region: CASSFQGSSNYGYTF. The CDR3 DNA reads TGTGCCAGCAGTTTCCAGGGAAGCTCTAACTATGGCTACACCTTC.

Comment on this clone: One end of the junction does not line up with germline, which may come from a read error. The J gene is TRBJ1-1, the V gene TRBV6-1, with TRBD1 identical over 8 bases. Looked up from germline, CDR1 is MNHNS and CDR2 is SASEGT. The CDR3 extends over 13 amino acids. CDR3 region: CASSGTGNAEAFF. CDR3 coding DNA: TGTGCCAGCAGTGGGACAGGGAACGCTGAAGCTTTCTTT.

The chain carries TRBV5-1 and TRBJ2-1; a possible D gene is TRBD1 (6 bases). This CDR3 has 15 residues. V lost 4 bases and J 6 bases, leaving 17 bases between the germline ends. CDR1 and CDR2 (germline): SGHRS, YFSETQ. The CDR3 region has the DNA TGCGCCAGCAGCCCCGAGGCAGGGGTGATCAATGAGCAGTTCTTC. Amino acids: CASSPEAGVINEQFF.

The chain combines TRBV6-4 with TRBJ2-3; the match to TRBD1 covers 8 bases. This CDR3 region has 14 residues. Germline trimming cut 6 bases from V and 4 bases from J; bases unmatched to any gene: 6. Germline CDR1 is MRHNA and CDR2 is SNTAGT. CDR3 in amino acids: CASRTGARADTQYF. As DNA, the CDR3 is TGTGCCAGCAGGACAGGGGCTCGGGCAGATACGCAGTATTTT.

The chain is built from TRBV5-4 and TRBJ1-5, with D maybe TRBD1 (6 bases). The CDR3 runs to 15 residues. Germline lookup yields CDR1 SGHNT and CDR2 YYREEE (reference sequence). The V end lost 4 bases, the J end lost 6 bases, and 17 bases lay between the germline ends. The CDR3, as DNA: TGTGCCAGCAGCCAAGAGTTCGGGGGGCGTCAGCCCCAGCATTTT. It codes for CASSQEFGGRQPQHF.

This chain uses TRBV11-2 with TRBJ2-1, with 10 nucleotides matching TRBD1. The V gene end was trimmed by 5 bases and the J gene end by 2 bases; junction bases not matched to a gene: 3. Germline CDR1 is SGHAT and CDR2 is FQNNGV. The CDR3 extends over 15 amino acids. The CDR3 protein is CASSRGQGAYNEQFF. The CDR3 DNA sequence: TGTGCCAGCAGCCGCGGACAGGGGGCCTACAATGAGCAGTTCTTC. Based on the CDR3 plus reference TRBV11-2 and TRBJ2-1, the full variable domain is EAGVAQSPRYKIIEKRQSVAFWCNPISGHATLYWYQQILGQGPKLLIQFQNNGVVDDSQLPKDRFSAERLKGVDSTLKIQPAKLEDSAVYLCASSRGQGAYNEQFFGPGTRLTVL.

This clone was seen a handful of times. The rearrangement uses TRBV18 and TRBJ1-1; 9 nucleotides match TRBD1. Per germline, CDR1 KGHSH and CDR2 LQKENI. The CDR3 is 15 amino acids. V was pared by 1 base and J by 5 bases, with 5 bases of the junction left unmatched. The CDR3 spells CASSPRGTGRTEAFF. The CDR3 nucleotides read TGTGCCAGCTCACCACGTGGGACAGGGCGAACTGAAGCTTTCTTT.

The chain employs TRBV7-8 and TRBJ2-1; D remains unclear. V was pared by 4 bases and J by 7 bases, with 11 bases between. The germline gives CDR1 SGHVS, CDR2 FQNEAQ. The CDR3 is 13 amino acids. The CDR3: CASSSPSENEQFF. Here the CDR3 DNA reads TGTGCCAGCAGCTCCCCCTCCGAGAATGAGCAGTTCTTC.

The rearrangement links TRBV5-5 to TRBJ1-1, with 7 bases lining up with TRBD1. Germline V gene lookup returns CDR1 SGHKS and CDR2 YYEKEE (reference sequence). The CDR3 extends over 14 amino acids. V shed 3 bases and J 0 bases; nucleotides not matched to a gene: 2. The CDR3 coding sequence is TGTGCCAGCAGCTCTACAGGGGTGAACACTGAAGCTTTCTTT. It is translated as CASSSTGVNTEAFF.

This chain joins TRBV14 and TRBJ1-3; 10 nucleotides match TRBD1. The junction had 5 bases not matched to a gene; V was cut back by 3 bases and J by 0 bases. The germline CDR1 and CDR2 sequences are SGHDN and FVKESK. The CDR3 has 17 amino acids. This CDR3 is CASSQGQGRPSGNTIYF. In nucleotides, the CDR3 is TGTGCCAGCAGCCAGGGACAGGGGCGACCCTCTGGAAACACCATATATTTT.

This rearrangement joins TRBV7-2 to TRBJ1-5; 12 nucleotides line up with TRBD1. The CDR3 loop spans 15 amino acids. After removal of 5 bases from V and 6 bases from J, the junction contained 5 bases not matched to a gene. Germline CDR1 is SGHTA and CDR2 is FQGNSA. The DNA for the CDR3 is TGTGCCAGCAGCCCCGGGACAGGGGGCGTTCAGCCCCAGCATTTT. This codes for CASSPGTGGVQPQHF.

V gene TRBV5-1 combines with J gene TRBJ2-2; weak D call: TRBD2 (7 bases). The V end lost 4 bases, the J end lost 4 bases, and 11 bases lay between the germline ends. This CDR3 region has 14 residues. Germline assignment: CDR1 SGHRS and CDR2 YFSETQ. The CDR3: CASSPGGRTGELFF. The CDR3 DNA reads as TGCGCCAGCAGCCCCGGGGGGCGCACCGGGGAGCTGTTTTTT.

This chain connects TRBV28 to TRBJ1-2; a possible D gene is TRBD1 (6 bases). The CDR3 has 14 residues. V was trimmed by 6 bases and J by 1 base, leaving 12 bases between them. Per germline, CDR1 MDHEN and CDR2 SYDVKM. The CDR3 here is CASRPGQLNYGYTF. The CDR3 bases are TGTGCCAGCAGACCGGGACAACTTAACTATGGCTACACCTTC.

The V and J genes are TRBV4-2 and TRBJ2-1; 11 bases are shared with TRBD1. The V segment lost 4 bases and the J segment 7 bases; nucleotides outside the gene matches: 6. The CDR3 sequence is 15 residues long. Germline CDR1 LGHNA, CDR2 YNFKEQ. The chain's CDR3 is CASSPGQGAVNEQFF. The CDR3 DNA reads TGTGCCAGCAGCCCTGGACAGGGGGCAGTTAATGAGCAGTTCTTC.